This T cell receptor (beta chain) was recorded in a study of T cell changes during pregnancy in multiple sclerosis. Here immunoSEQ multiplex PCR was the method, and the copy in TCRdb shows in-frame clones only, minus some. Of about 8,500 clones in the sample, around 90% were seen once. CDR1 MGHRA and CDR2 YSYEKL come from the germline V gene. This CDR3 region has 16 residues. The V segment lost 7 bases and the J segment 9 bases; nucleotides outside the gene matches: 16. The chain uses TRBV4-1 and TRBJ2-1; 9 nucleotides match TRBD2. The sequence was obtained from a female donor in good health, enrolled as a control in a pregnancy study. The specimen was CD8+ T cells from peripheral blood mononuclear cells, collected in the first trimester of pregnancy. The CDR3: CASTLGAGGPYGEQFF. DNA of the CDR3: TGCGCCAGCACCCTCGGGGCGGGGGGGCCGTACGGTGAGCAGTTCTTC.